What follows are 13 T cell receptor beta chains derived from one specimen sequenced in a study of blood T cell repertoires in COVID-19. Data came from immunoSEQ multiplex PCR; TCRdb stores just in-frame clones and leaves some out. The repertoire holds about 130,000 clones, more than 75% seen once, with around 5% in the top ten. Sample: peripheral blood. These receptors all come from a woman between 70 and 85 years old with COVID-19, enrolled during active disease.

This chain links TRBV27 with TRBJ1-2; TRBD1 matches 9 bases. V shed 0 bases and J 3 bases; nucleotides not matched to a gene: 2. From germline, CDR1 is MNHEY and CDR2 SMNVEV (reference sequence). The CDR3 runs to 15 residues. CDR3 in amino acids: CASSLSTGGDYGYTF. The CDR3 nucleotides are TGTGCCAGCAGTTTATCCACAGGGGGCGACTATGGCTACACCTTC.

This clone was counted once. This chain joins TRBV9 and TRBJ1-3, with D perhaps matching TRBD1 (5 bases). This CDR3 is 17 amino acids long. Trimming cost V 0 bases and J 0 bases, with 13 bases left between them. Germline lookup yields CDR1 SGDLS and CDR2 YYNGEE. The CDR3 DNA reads TGTGCCAGCAGCGTAGGACAGCAATCACACTCTGGAAACACCATATATTTT. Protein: CASSVGQQSHSGNTIYF.

The CDR3 sequence: CASTLNTEAFF. DNA of the CDR3: TGTGCCAGCACCTTGAACACTGAAGCTTTCTTT. V usage is TRBV6-5 and J usage is TRBJ1-1; no definite D call. Germline V lookup: CDR1 MNHEY, CDR2 SVGAGI. The length of the CDR3 is 11 residues. Trimming left V 7 bases short and J 0 bases short, with 3 bases between.

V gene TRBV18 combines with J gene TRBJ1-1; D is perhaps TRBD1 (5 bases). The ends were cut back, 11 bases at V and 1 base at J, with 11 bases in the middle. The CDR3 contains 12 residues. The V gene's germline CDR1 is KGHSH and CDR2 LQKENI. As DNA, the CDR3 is TGTGCCGCCCACACAGGGAACACTGAAGCTTTCTTT. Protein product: CAAHTGNTEAFF.

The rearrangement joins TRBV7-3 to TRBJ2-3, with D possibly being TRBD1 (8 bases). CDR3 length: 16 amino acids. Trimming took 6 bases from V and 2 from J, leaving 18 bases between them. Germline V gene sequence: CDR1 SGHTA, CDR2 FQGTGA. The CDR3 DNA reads TGTGCCAGCAGTACACAGGGGGGAGGGTTCACAGATACGCAGTATTTT. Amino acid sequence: CASSTQGGGFTDTQYF.

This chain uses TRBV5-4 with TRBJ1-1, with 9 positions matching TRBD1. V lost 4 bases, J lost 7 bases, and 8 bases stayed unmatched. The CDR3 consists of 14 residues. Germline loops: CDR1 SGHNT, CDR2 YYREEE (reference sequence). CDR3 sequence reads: CASSAGQGRGEAFF. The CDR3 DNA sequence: TGTGCCAGCAGCGCGGGACAGGGCCGAGGTGAAGCTTTCTTT.

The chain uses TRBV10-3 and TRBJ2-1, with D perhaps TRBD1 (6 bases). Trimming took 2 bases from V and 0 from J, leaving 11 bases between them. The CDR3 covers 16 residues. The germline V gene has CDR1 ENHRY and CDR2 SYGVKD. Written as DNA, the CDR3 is TGTGCCATCAGTGAGGGGCAGGGGAGCTCCTACAATGAGCAGTTCTTC. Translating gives CAISEGQGSSYNEQFF.

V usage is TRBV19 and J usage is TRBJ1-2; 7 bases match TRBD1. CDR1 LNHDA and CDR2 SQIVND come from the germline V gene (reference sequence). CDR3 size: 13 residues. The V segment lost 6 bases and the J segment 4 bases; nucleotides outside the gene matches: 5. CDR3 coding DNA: TGTGCCAGTAGCAACGGACAGGTCTATGGCTACACCTTC. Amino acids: CASSNGQVYGYTF.

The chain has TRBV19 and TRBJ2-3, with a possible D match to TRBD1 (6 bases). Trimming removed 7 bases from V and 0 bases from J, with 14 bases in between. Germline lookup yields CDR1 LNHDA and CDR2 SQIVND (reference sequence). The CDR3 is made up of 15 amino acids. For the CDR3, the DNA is TGTGCCAGTACCTTGGGACACGGGAGCACAGATACGCAGTATTTT. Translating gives CASTLGHGSTDTQYF. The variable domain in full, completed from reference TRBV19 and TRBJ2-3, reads DGGITQSPKYLFRKEGQNVTLSCEQNLNHDAMYWYRQDPGQGLRLIYYSQIVNDFQKGDIAEGYSVSREKKESFPLTVTSAQKNPTAFYLCASTLGHGSTDTQYFGPGTRLTVL.

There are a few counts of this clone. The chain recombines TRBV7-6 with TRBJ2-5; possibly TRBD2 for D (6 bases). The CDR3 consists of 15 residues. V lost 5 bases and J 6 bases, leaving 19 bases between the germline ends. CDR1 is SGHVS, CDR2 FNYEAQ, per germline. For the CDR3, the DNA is TGTGCCAGCAGCCTAAGCGGGTGGGAGGCAAAGACCCAGTACTTC. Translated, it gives CASSLSGWEAKTQYF.

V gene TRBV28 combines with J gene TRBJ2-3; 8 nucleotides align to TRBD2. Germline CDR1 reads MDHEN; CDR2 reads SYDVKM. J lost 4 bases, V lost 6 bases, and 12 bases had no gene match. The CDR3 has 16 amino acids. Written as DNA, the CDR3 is TGTGCCAGCAGCAGCCGGGGGGGCGTTTGGCCAGATACGCAGTATTTT. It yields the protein CASSSRGGVWPDTQYF.

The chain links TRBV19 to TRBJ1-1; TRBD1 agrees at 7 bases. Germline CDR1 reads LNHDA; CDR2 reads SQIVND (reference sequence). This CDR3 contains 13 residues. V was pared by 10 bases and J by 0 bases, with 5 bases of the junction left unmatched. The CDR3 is CATTDRLNTEAFF. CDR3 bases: TGTGCCACTACGGACAGGCTGAACACTGAAGCTTTCTTT.

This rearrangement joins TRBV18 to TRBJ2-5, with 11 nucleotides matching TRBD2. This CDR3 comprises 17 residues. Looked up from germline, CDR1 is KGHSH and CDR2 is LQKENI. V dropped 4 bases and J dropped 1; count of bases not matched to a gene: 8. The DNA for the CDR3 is TGTGCCAGCTCACTTGGGACTAGCGGAGCCGGCCAAGAGACCCAGTACTTC. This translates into CASSLGTSGAGQETQYF.